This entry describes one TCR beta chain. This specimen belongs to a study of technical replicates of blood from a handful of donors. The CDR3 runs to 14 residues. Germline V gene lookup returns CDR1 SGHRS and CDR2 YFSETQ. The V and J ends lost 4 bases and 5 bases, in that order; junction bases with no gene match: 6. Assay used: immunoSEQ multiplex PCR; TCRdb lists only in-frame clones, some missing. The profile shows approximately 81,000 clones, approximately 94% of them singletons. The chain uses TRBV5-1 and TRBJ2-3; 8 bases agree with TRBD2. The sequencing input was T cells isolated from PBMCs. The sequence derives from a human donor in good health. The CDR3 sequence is CASSPGRGGDTQYF. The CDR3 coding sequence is TGCGCCAGCAGCCCCGGTCGGGGGGGAGATACGCAGTATTTT. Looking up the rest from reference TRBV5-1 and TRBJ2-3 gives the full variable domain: KAGVTQTPRYLIKTRGQQVTLSCSPISGHRSVSWYQQTPGQGLQFLFEYFSETQRNKGNFPGRFSGRQFSNSRSEMNVSTLELGDSALYLCASSPGRGGDTQYFGPGTRLTVL.